The 27 T cell receptor beta chains reported below all come from one sample, sequenced in a study of blood T cell repertoires in COVID-19. Sequencing used immunoSEQ multiplex PCR; TCRdb keeps in-frame clones, though not all of them. The sample carries 400,000 to 450,000 clones, 75% to 90% recorded once. Source material: peripheral blood. These receptors all stem from a woman aged 30 to 39 with active or convalescent COVID-19.

The V call is TRBV7-6, the J call TRBJ1-4, with D perhaps matching TRBD1 (6 bases). The ends were cut back, 4 bases at V and 7 bases at J, with 19 bases in the middle. CDR1 SGHVS and CDR2 FNYEAQ come from the germline V gene. CDR3 size: 16 residues. CDR3 sequence reads: CASSSEPGGSAEKLFF. The CDR3 DNA sequence: TGTGCCAGCAGCTCGGAGCCGGGGGGCTCGGCTGAAAAACTGTTTTTT.

V and J are TRBV11-2 and TRBJ2-1; D unclear. The germline V and J ends were trimmed by 4 bases and 8 bases, with 6 bases remaining between them. This CDR3 is built from 11 residues. Germline V gene sequence: CDR1 SGHAT, CDR2 FQNNGV. The CDR3 region is CASSYPDEQFF. The CDR3 DNA sequence: TGTGCCAGCAGCTATCCGGATGAGCAGTTCTTC. The whole variable domain, remainder taken from reference TRBV11-2 and TRBJ2-1, is EAGVAQSPRYKIIEKRQSVAFWCNPISGHATLYWYQQILGQGPKLLIQFQNNGVVDDSQLPKDRFSAERLKGVDSTLKIQPAKLEDSAVYLCASSYPDEQFFGPGTRLTVL.

The gene calls are TRBV4-2 and TRBJ2-5, with D possibly TRBD2 on 5 matching bases. This CDR3 spans 14 amino acids. The V end was cut by 3 bases, the J end by 5 bases, with 13 bases between. CDR1 LGHNA and CDR2 YNFKEQ come from the germline V gene. The CDR3: CASSQTGSWETQYF. The CDR3 region has the DNA TGTGCCAGCAGCCAGACGGGAAGCTGGGAGACCCAGTACTTC.

The V call is TRBV5-5, the J call TRBJ1-5, with TRBD1 matching over 7 bases. Unmatched junction bases numbered 3, after V lost 0 bases and J lost 6 bases. The CDR3 covers 14 residues. The V gene's germline CDR1 is SGHKS and CDR2 YYEKEE (reference sequence). The chain's CDR3 is CASSLVTGSQPQHF. The CDR3 DNA follows: TGTGCCAGCAGCTTGGTGACAGGGAGTCAGCCCCAGCATTTT.

CDR3 nucleotides: TGTGCCAGCAACTCCCTCCGAGCGGGCGGGGAGACCCAGTACTTC. Translating it yields CASNSLRAGGETQYF. The chain links TRBV27 to TRBJ2-5; D possibly corresponds to TRBD2 (6 bases). The CDR3 is made up of 15 amino acids. Germline V gene sequence: CDR1 MNHEY, CDR2 SMNVEV (reference sequence). Trimming took off 7 bases at V and 5 bases at J, with 20 bases between the two ends.

The chain has TRBV6-5 and TRBJ1-5, with a possible D match to TRBD1 (5 bases). V was shortened by 7 bases and J by 2 bases, with 12 bases between the two germline ends. Per germline, CDR1 MNHEY and CDR2 SVGAGI. This CDR3 region has 14 residues. CDR3 nucleotides: TGTGCCAGCATGGGGGGTGCGGGCAATCAGCCCCAGCATTTT. This codes for CASMGGAGNQPQHF.

The chain links TRBV7-2 to TRBJ2-7; a possible D gene is TRBD1 (5 bases). Trimming cost V 0 bases and J 3 bases, with 9 bases left between them. CDR1 and CDR2 (germline): SGHTA, FQGNSA. This CDR3 spans 14 amino acids. This CDR3 is CASSLAGPVYEQYF. CDR3 nucleotides: TGTGCCAGCAGCTTAGCGGGGCCAGTCTACGAGCAGTACTTC.

This chain joins TRBV13 and TRBJ1-4; D might be TRBD1 (6 bases). This CDR3 spans 15 amino acids. The V and J ends lost 0 bases and 6 bases respectively, with 11 bases between them. Looked up from germline, CDR1 is PRHDT and CDR2 is FYEKMQ (reference sequence). The CDR3 DNA follows: TGTGCCAGCAGCTTAGGGTGGGACAACCATGAAAAACTGTTTTTT. Translated, it gives CASSLGWDNHEKLFF.

The chain links TRBV5-1 to TRBJ2-3; 11 bases are a match to TRBD2. The ends lost 0 bases at V and 2 bases at J; junction bases unmatched: 5. CDR1 SGHRS and CDR2 YFSETQ come from the germline V gene. There are 17 residues in the CDR3. CDR3 in DNA: TGCGCCAGCAGCTTGGACGGGACTAGCGGATACACAGATACGCAGTATTTT. It is translated as CASSLDGTSGYTDTQYF.

The chain joins TRBV3-1 (or the pseudogene TRBV3-2) to TRBJ1-1; no definite D call. This CDR3 region has 15 residues. Germline-derived CDR1 and CDR2 are LGHDT and YNNKEL (reference sequence). V gave up 0 bases and J gave up 7 bases, with 15 bases separating them. CDR3 nucleotides: TGTGCCAGCAGCCAAGAGCCGGGTCCACGGAGTGAAGCTTTCTTT. Translated: CASSQEPGPRSEAFF.

The V gene is TRBV3-1 (or the pseudogene TRBV3-2), the J gene TRBJ1-4; TRBD1 agrees at 7 bases. The CDR3 has 14 amino acids. Trimming removed 7 bases from V and 8 bases from J; junction bases left unmatched: 10. CDR1 and CDR2 (germline): LGHDT, YNNKEL (reference sequence). CDR3 sequence: CASKGATIQEKLFF. As DNA, the CDR3 is TGTGCCAGCAAGGGGGCCACGATCCAAGAAAAACTGTTTTTT.

This clone was observed a single time. The gene calls are TRBV27 and TRBJ2-7; 9 bases line up with TRBD2. V shed 8 bases and J 4 bases; nucleotides not matched to a gene: 9. CDR1 MNHEY and CDR2 SMNVEV come from the germline V gene (reference sequence). This CDR3 spans 14 amino acids. CDR3 DNA: TGTGCCAGCTCGGGTCGACTAGCGGTTTACGAGCAGTACTTC. It encodes CASSGRLAVYEQYF.

This chain connects TRBV6-5 to TRBJ1-6; D might be TRBD1 (5 bases). In germline, CDR1 is MNHEY, CDR2 SVGAGI. V dropped 4 bases and J dropped 0 bases, with 10 bases sitting between them. The CDR3 spans 16 residues. DNA of the CDR3: TGTGCCAGCAGTTTACACCAGGGCTCCTATAATTCACCCCTCCACTTT. This encodes CASSLHQGSYNSPLHF.

To note about this clone: In this CDR3 the conserved last residue, phenylalanine or tryptophan, is missing, so a read error is likely. No DNA is shown, since the ends of the CDR3 on it are uncertain; the CDR3 is the one TCRdb lists. J is TRBJ1-2 and V is TRBV5-1; the table's D gene call, TRBD1, was not cross checked with the DNA. Germline CDR1 and CDR2: SGHRS and YFSETQ. The CDR3 contains 11 residues when both ends are counted. CDR3 loop: CASSLPRTGTA.

The chain recombines TRBV7-9 with TRBJ1-2; D ambiguous. With 3 bases removed from V and 8 bases from J, the gap between germline ends came to 13 bases. Germline V gives CDR1 SEHNR, CDR2 FQNEAQ (reference sequence). This CDR3 contains 13 residues. Here the CDR3 DNA reads TGTGCCAGCAGCTTCGGGATCCTTGGGGGCTACACCTTC. It encodes CASSFGILGGYTF.

The chain has TRBV5-5 and TRBJ2-7, with D possibly TRBD1 on 5 matching bases. The CDR3 runs 14 residues. Per germline, CDR1 SGHKS and CDR2 YYEKEE (reference sequence). V lost 2 bases, J lost 2 bases, and 11 bases lay in between. The CDR3 DNA reads TGTGCCAGCAGCTTAATATCGACAGCCTACGAGCAGTACTTC. This codes for CASSLISTAYEQYF.

The V gene is TRBV24-1, the J gene TRBJ1-1, with 7 positions matching TRBD1. This CDR3 is 16 amino acids long. The V and J ends lost 5 bases and 0 bases, in that order; junction bases with no gene match: 8. Germline V gene sequence: CDR1 KGHDR, CDR2 SFDVKD. As DNA, the CDR3 is TGTGCCACCAGTGTAGAGGACAGGCGATTGAACACTGAAGCTTTCTTT. It translates to CATSVEDRRLNTEAFF.

The chain combines TRBV7-9 with TRBJ1-1; TRBD1 matches 7 bases. From germline, CDR1 is SEHNR and CDR2 FQNEAQ (reference sequence). Germline trimming cut 5 bases from V and 2 bases from J; bases unmatched to any gene: 14. This CDR3 has 17 residues. The CDR3 protein is CASSIERLGTENTEAFF. The CDR3 nucleotides read TGTGCCAGCAGCATCGAAAGGTTGGGGACAGAAAACACTGAAGCTTTCTTT.

This clone was picked up one time. The genes are TRBV4-1 and TRBJ2-1; D remains unclear. Germline V gives CDR1 MGHRA, CDR2 YSYEKL. V lost 4 bases and J 4 bases, leaving 17 bases between the germline ends. The CDR3 runs to 16 residues. The CDR3 region is CASSPSPQAPYNEQFF. The CDR3 DNA follows: TGCGCCAGCAGCCCGTCCCCCCAGGCCCCTTACAATGAGCAGTTCTTC.

The V and J genes are TRBV5-1 and TRBJ1-4; 7 positions match TRBD1. Trimming took 0 bases from V and 5 from J; bases not matched to a gene: 13. CDR3 length equals 18 residues. Germline CDR1 is SGHRS and CDR2 is YFSETQ. The CDR3 region is CASSLAFSEGQRNEKLFF. CDR3 coding DNA: TGCGCCAGCAGCTTGGCCTTTTCCGAGGGACAGAGAAATGAAAAACTGTTTTTT.

This chain links TRBV18 with TRBJ1-3, with a tentative D call TRBD1 (5 bases). Germline loops: CDR1 KGHSH, CDR2 LQKENI. This CDR3 contains 16 residues. With 6 bases removed from V and 4 bases from J, the gap between germline ends came to 19 bases. This CDR3 reads CASSPAEHRSGNTIYF. CDR3 DNA: TGTGCCAGCTCGCCTGCGGAACACAGGAGCGGAAACACCATATATTTT.

This clone was recorded only once. J is TRBJ1-1 and V is TRBV19; 7 bases match TRBD1. Germline loops: CDR1 LNHDA, CDR2 SQIVND (reference sequence). This CDR3 contains 12 residues. The ends lost 8 bases at V and 4 bases at J; junction bases unmatched: 4. This CDR3 is CASLRQGTEAFF. The CDR3 DNA follows: TGTGCCAGTCTCAGACAGGGCACTGAAGCTTTCTTT. The variable domain in full, with the rest retrieved from reference TRBV19 and TRBJ1-1, is DGGITQSPKYLFRKEGQNVTLSCEQNLNHDAMYWYRQDPGQGLRLIYYSQIVNDFQKGDIAEGYSVSREKKESFPLTVTSAQKNPTAFYLCASLRQGTEAFFGQGTRLTVV.

V gene TRBV14 combines with J gene TRBJ1-2; 8 positions match TRBD1. The CDR3 is 17 residues long. Germline V CDR1 and CDR2: SGHDN, FVKESK. J was trimmed by 1 base and V by 6 bases; bases with no gene match: 13. The DNA for the CDR3 is TGTGCCAGCAGTCAAAAGAAGTCGACAGGGGATAACTATGGCTACACCTTC. It translates to CASSQKKSTGDNYGYTF.

This clone was recorded once. The chain carries TRBV5-1 and TRBJ1-4; 8 nucleotides align to TRBD1. V lost 3 bases to trimming and J lost 4 bases; unmatched junction nucleotides: 5. The CDR3 extends over 15 amino acids. CDR1 SGHRS and CDR2 YFSETQ come from the germline V gene. This CDR3 is CASSWAGQDNEKLFF. CDR3 nucleotide sequence: TGCGCCAGCAGCTGGGCGGGACAGGATAATGAAAAACTGTTTTTT.

This sequence joins TRBV5-1 and TRBJ2-1, with D uncertain. CDR3 size: 14 residues. Germline lookup yields CDR1 SGHRS and CDR2 YFSETQ. V shed 6 bases and J shed 0 bases, with 10 bases lying between them. Here the CDR3 reads CASTAADSYNEQFF. Here the CDR3 DNA reads TGCGCCAGCACGGCGGCCGACTCCTACAATGAGCAGTTCTTC.

This chain uses TRBV27 with TRBJ2-1; the D gene is possibly TRBD2 (5 bases). Trimming removed 8 bases at V and 0 bases at J, with 11 bases between. CDR1 MNHEY and CDR2 SMNVEV come from the germline V gene (reference sequence). The CDR3 has 14 residues. CDR3 sequence: CASADFDSYNEQFF. The CDR3 DNA follows: TGTGCCAGCGCGGACTTCGACTCCTACAATGAGCAGTTCTTC.

Only a few counts were recorded for this clone. V gene TRBV19 combines with J gene TRBJ2-6; D is uncertain. V was clipped by 4 bases and J by 0 bases, with 16 bases between them. This CDR3 spans 18 amino acids. In germline, CDR1 is LNHDA, CDR2 SQIVND (reference sequence). CDR3 loop: CASSSSGSYSSGANVLTF. The CDR3 DNA is TGTGCCAGTAGTAGCTCAGGCAGTTACAGCTCTGGGGCCAACGTCCTGACTTTC.